This is a list of T cell receptor beta chains from one sample in a study of shared clonotypes between healthy human individuals. Clones were read by immunoSEQ multiplex PCR, and TCRdb kept only the in-frame ones, dropping some. The sample contains some 2.1 million clones, roughly 94% of which appear only once. The sequenced sample consisted of naive CD4+ T cells sorted from blood. The source is a man aged 18 to 35 in good health. Both conserved end residues are part of each CDR3. The order of the fields is D gene, J gene, clone size, V gene, CDR3 DNA, CDR3 protein. A D gene is named only where the DNA matches it firmly. The size entry is marked missing in some rows and otherwise reads once, few, many or a size class.

. | TRBJ1-6 | . | TRBV9 | TGTGCCAGCAGCGTAGGCATAAATAATTCACCCCTCCACTTT | CASSVGINNSPLHF
TRBD1 | TRBJ2-7 | . | TRBV30 | TGTGCCTGCTCCGGGACAGGGGTCGAGCAGTACTTC | CACSGTGVEQYF
. | TRBJ2-2 | . | TRBV18 | TGTGCCAGCTCACCATACCAGGGAGGCGCCGGGGAGCTGTTTTTT | CASSPYQGGAGELFF
. | TRBJ2-7 | . | TRBV11-2 | TGTGCCAGCAGTCGAACCAGGGGCAGGGGATCCCCTTCCTACGAGCAGTACTTC | CASSRTRGRGSPSYEQYF
. | TRBJ1-4 | once | TRBV19 | TGTGCCAGTAGTATAGGGTCAGGGCGTGCAACTAATGAAAAACTGTTTTTT | CASSIGSGRATNEKLFF
TRBD2 | TRBJ2-1 | . | TRBV10-3 | TGTGCCATCAGTGACCTACCCGGGACTAGCGGGAGCAATGAGCAGTTCTTC | CAISDLPGTSGSNEQFF
. | TRBJ2-2 | . | TRBV5-1 | TGCGCCAGCAGCTCCCGGGACTTTAACACCGGGGAGCTGTTTTTT | CASSSRDFNTGELFF
. | TRBJ2-2 | . | TRBV5-6 | TGTGCCAGCAGCTGGGATATTGTCGGGAGCAGGGAGCTGTTTTTT | CASSWDIVGSRELFF
. | TRBJ2-1 | . | TRBV5-1 | TGCGCCAGCAGCTTGACGATACAAGGCGAGCAGTTCTTC | CASSLTIQGEQFF
TRBD1 | TRBJ2-1 | . | TRBV7-2 | TGTGCCAGCAGCTTCCGGGACAGGGTCTACAATGAGCAGTTCTTC | CASSFRDRVYNEQFF
. | TRBJ2-1 | . | TRBV5-1 | TGCGCCAGCAGCTTGGGGGAGGCTGAGCAGTTCTTC | CASSLGEAEQFF
. | TRBJ1-4 | . | TRBV7-6 | TGTGCCAGCAGCTTACCCGGTGAAAAACTGTTTTTT | CASSLPGEKLFF
TRBD1 | TRBJ1-6 | once | TRBV7-2 | TGTGCCAGCAGCCCGGCTACAGGGGGCCAGAATTCACCCCTCCACTTT | CASSPATGGQNSPLHF
. | TRBJ1-2 | . | TRBV28 | TGTGCCACCGGACCGACGACGGGCTACACCTTC | CATGPTTGYTF
. | TRBJ2-3 | . | TRBV6-4 | TGTGCCAGCAGTATAGGGTTTCCACAAGATACGCAGTATTTT | CASSIGFPQDTQYF
. | TRBJ1-4 | . | TRBV5-6 | TGTGCCAGCAGCTTGGGGTCCCACGGTGCAACTAATGAAAAACTGTTTTTT | CASSLGSHGATNEKLFF
. | TRBJ1-2 | . | TRBV6-1 | TGTGCCAGCAGGCGGAATCAGAACTATGGCTACACCTTC | CASRRNQNYGYTF
. | TRBJ2-5 | . | TRBV9 | TGTGCCAGCAGCGTCTCGGGATCTGAGACCCAGTACTTC | CASSVSGSETQYF
. | TRBJ2-2 | . | TRBV10-3 | TGTGCCATCAGTGAGGGGCCTAACACCGGGGAGCTGTTTTTT | CAISEGPNTGELFF
. | TRBJ1-3 | once | TRBV29-1 | TGCAGCGTTGAGCAAGGGGGGGGAAACACCATATATTTT | CSVEQGGGNTIYF
TRBD2 | TRBJ2-2 | . | TRBV5-1 | TGCGCCAGCAGCCCCCCGGGACTAGCGGGGATACACACCGGGGAGCTGTTTTTT | CASSPPGLAGIHTGELFF
. | TRBJ2-5 | . | TRBV6-6 | TGTGCCAGCAGTTCCCCCCCCACCCAGTACTTC | CASSSPPTQYF
TRBD2 | TRBJ2-1 | . | TRBV25-1 | TGTGCCAGCAGTGACCCCCAGGGCGGGAGCTCCTACAATGAGCAGTTCTTC | CASSDPQGGSSYNEQFF
TRBD1 | TRBJ2-3 | . | TRBV19 | TGTGCCAGTAGGGTGACAGGGAAGACAGATACGCAGTATTTT | CASRVTGKTDTQYF
TRBD2 | TRBJ2-1 | . | TRBV5-1 | TGCGCCAGCAGCTTGGCCCTCCAGGCTAGCGGGTTTGAGCAGTTCTTC | CASSLALQASGFEQFF
. | TRBJ2-7 | . | TRBV11-2 | TGTGCCAGCAGCTTAGGGGCGACAGGCACCTACGAGCAGTACTTC | CASSLGATGTYEQYF
. | TRBJ2-3 | . | TRBV11-2 | TGTGCCAGCCCCGGGGAGCGGAGGAGCACAGATACGCAGTATTTT | CASPGERRSTDTQYF
TRBD1 | TRBJ1-2 | . | TRBV2 | TGTGCCAGCTCGAGGGAGACAGGGAGAGGCTACACCTTC | CASSRETGRGYTF
. | TRBJ2-6 | . | TRBV7-2 | TGTGCCAGCAGGCAAGACAGCTCTGGGGCCAACGTCCTGACTTTC | CASRQDSSGANVLTF
. | TRBJ1-6 | . | TRBV19 | TGTGCCAGTAGTATAGTCGGGGGGAATTCACCCCTCCACTTT | CASSIVGGNSPLHF
TRBD1 | TRBJ1-1 | . | TRBV4-2 | TGTGCCAGCAGCCACGGACAGGAGAACACTGAAGCTTTCTTT | CASSHGQENTEAFF
. | TRBJ1-1 | . | TRBV4-1 | TGCGCCAGCAGCCAAGTTATGAGGCAGGGTGAAGCTTTCTTT | CASSQVMRQGEAFF
. | TRBJ2-2 | . | TRBV9 | TGTGCCAGCAGCGTGGCGAGCGGCCACCCAAGCGGCACCGGGGAGCTGTTTTTT | CASSVASGHPSGTGELFF
TRBD1 | TRBJ1-5 | . | TRBV28 | TGTGCCAGCAGTGGGACAGGGCTTCAGCCCCAGCATTTT | CASSGTGLQPQHF
. | TRBJ1-6 | . | TRBV5-1 | TGCGCCAGCAGCACCCGGGGGGACAATTCACCCCTCCACTTT | CASSTRGDNSPLHF
. | TRBJ2-7 | once | TRBV6-1 | TGTGCCAGCAGTGAAGCGGGCAGGGTGTACGAGCAGTACTTC | CASSEAGRVYEQYF
. | TRBJ2-7 | . | TRBV18 | TGTGCCAGCTCACCACCTAGCGAGTACGAGCAGTACTTC | CASSPPSEYEQYF
. | TRBJ1-5 | . | TRBV5-5 | TGTGCCAGCAGCACCTGGGACGGATTCAATCAGCCCCAGCATTTT | CASSTWDGFNQPQHF
. | TRBJ1-1 | . | TRBV9 | TGTGCCAGCAGCGTAGCCGCCTCTTGGAACACTGAAGCTTTCTTT | CASSVAASWNTEAFF
TRBD2 | TRBJ2-1 | . | TRBV19 | TGTGCCAGTAGTATAGGGCTAGCGGATTACAATGAGCAGTTCTTC | CASSIGLADYNEQFF
TRBD1 | TRBJ1-2 | . | TRBV7-2 | TGTGCCAGCAGCTCGAACAGGGGGCGCGGAGATGGCTACACCTTC | CASSSNRGRGDGYTF
TRBD1 | TRBJ1-5 | . | TRBV30 | TGTGCCTGGGGGGACAGGGGACGAAGTCAGCCCCAGCATTTT | CAWGDRGRSQPQHF
TRBD2 | TRBJ2-1 | . | TRBV6-5 | TGTGCCAGCGGAAGGACTAGTAATATTAATGAGCAGTTCTTC | CASGRTSNINEQFF
. | TRBJ1-6 | . | TRBV6-4 | TGTGCCAGCAGTGTATCAGAAAATTCACCCCTCCACTTT | CASSVSENSPLHF
. | TRBJ1-2 | . | TRBV5-1 | TGCGCCAGCAGCTTGGACGGGACAAGCTATGGCTACACCTTC | CASSLDGTSYGYTF
. | TRBJ2-7 | . | TRBV6-1 | TGTGCCAGCAGTGAAAACAGGGCCTACGAGCAGTACTTC | CASSENRAYEQYF
. | TRBJ2-3 | . | TRBV29-1 | TGCAGCGTTGAATTGTTGCGGATTGGCTACACAGATACGCAGTATTTT | CSVELLRIGYTDTQYF
. | TRBJ2-1 | . | TRBV19 | TGTGCCAGTAGTAGAATGGGCGCGAGCTCCTACAATGAGCAGTTCTTC | CASSRMGASSYNEQFF
. | TRBJ2-7 | once | TRBV10-2 | TGCGCCAGCAGTGAGAGACAGGTGGGATCCTACGAGCAGTACTTC | CASSERQVGSYEQYF
. | TRBJ2-1 | . | TRBV9 | TGTGCCAGCAGCCGGAGCGATTACAATGAGCAGTTCTTC | CASSRSDYNEQFF
TRBD2 | TRBJ2-1 | . | TRBV10-3 | TGTGCCATCAGTTTGGGACTAGCGGAGTACAATGAGCAGTTCTTC | CAISLGLAEYNEQFF
. | TRBJ2-3 | . | TRBV5-4 | TGTGCCAGCAGCTTAAGCCCCTTACTCAAGGATACGCAGTATTTT | CASSLSPLLKDTQYF
. | TRBJ1-6 | . | TRBV4-3 | TGCGCCAGCAGCCAAGAACTTGCCCAGGGAGGGGGTTCACCCCTCCACTTT | CASSQELAQGGGSPLHF